This T cell receptor beta chain was captured in a study of blood T cell repertoires in COVID-19. For the study at large: Samples representing acute and convalescent COVID-19 were sourced from the United States, Italy and Spain. Sources were T cells, B-cell-depleted T cells, or PBMCs; the material itself was cDNA or gDNA.

This clone was recorded a few times. Per germline, CDR1 SGDLS and CDR2 YYNGEE. Trimming shortened V by 0 bases and J by 4 bases, and 10 bases separated the two germline ends. CDR3 size: 14 residues. Per the original methods: Reference gene primer amplification yielded estimated nucleated cell counts. Produced via immunoSEQ multiplex PCR; TCRdb's table is partial and in-frame only. V and J calls and clone size are those listed in that table; D and trimming were worked out from the DNA. The sample has about 160,000 clones; 84% are singletons. The sequencing sample was made of peripheral blood. This clonotype was sampled from a man in his forties who had recovered from COVID-19. The V call is TRBV9, the J call TRBJ1-1; D is unclear. DNA for the CDR3: TGTGCCAGCAGCGTAGCTCTGTCGGGCACTGAAGCTTTCTTT. Amino acid sequence: CASSVALSGTEAFF.